The 13 T cell receptor beta chains below all came from one sample that was sequenced in a study of patients and donors after allogeneic stem cell transplantation. TCRdb redid the calling of the RT-PCR reads with MiXCR, one entry per CDR3 protein. The sample yields roughly 200,000 distinct CDR3 sequences, less than 45% seen once. Sequencing was performed on blood, either unsorted or a sorted T cell fraction (not recorded which). Every receptor here comes from a human donor who was either an allogeneic HSCT recipient or a stem cell or donor lymphocyte infusion donor (not recorded which). It is not recorded whose cells these are; they may come from a transplant donor.

This clonotype was counted a few times. The V gene is TRBV7-6, the J gene TRBJ1-1; TRBD1 matches 9 bases. Trimming took 6 bases from V and 6 from J; bases not matched to a gene: 11. The germline V gene encodes CDR1 SGHVS and CDR2 FNYEAQ. The CDR3 spans 15 residues. The CDR3 nucleotides are TGTGCCAGCAGGCCACAGGGGGCGCGAACGGCTGAAGCTTTCTTT. Protein: CASRPQGARTAEAFF.

The CDR3 is CASMPGQETQYF. CDR3 bases: TGTGCCAGCATGCCGGGGCAAGAGACCCAGTACTTC. The rearrangement joins TRBV6-1 to TRBJ2-5; tentative D call: TRBD2 (5 bases). Trimming cost V 7 bases and J 2 bases, with 8 bases left between them. The CDR3 is 12 residues long. Germline loops: CDR1 MNHNS, CDR2 SASEGT.

This chain joins TRBV19 and TRBJ1-2; D is possibly TRBD1 (5 bases). Germline lookup yields CDR1 LNHDA and CDR2 SQIVND (reference sequence). The V end lost 3 bases, the J end lost 4 bases, and 12 bases lay between the germline ends. The CDR3 totals 14 residues. DNA for the CDR3: TGTGCCAGTAGTATGCGGGACGGCATCTATGGCTACACCTTC. This encodes CASSMRDGIYGYTF.

The CDR3 bases are TGTGCCAGCAGTTTAACTAGCTGGGAGACCCAGTACTTC. Translated: CASSLTSWETQYF. The V call is TRBV27, the J call TRBJ2-5, with D perhaps matching TRBD2 (6 bases). V was clipped by 2 bases and J by 5 bases, with 9 bases between them. CDR1 and CDR2 (germline): MNHEY, SMNVEV (reference sequence). The CDR3 length is 13 residues.

The chain is built from TRBV21-1 and TRBJ1-5. TRBV21-1 is assigned pseudogene status. This CDR3 has 16 residues. CDR3 DNA: TGTGCCAGCACCCCACTCGGGTTTGGGAGCAATCAGCCCCAGCATTTT. Translated: CASTPLGFGSNQPQHF.

V gene TRBV25-1 combines with J gene TRBJ1-5; D is unclear. CDR1 is MGHDK, CDR2 SYGVNS, per germline. Trimming took off 3 bases at V and 3 bases at J, with 6 bases between the two ends. This CDR3 is built from 13 residues. CDR3 loop: CASSDSANQPQHF. The CDR3 DNA reads TGTGCCAGCAGTGACAGCGCCAATCAGCCCCAGCATTTT. Full variable domain (remainder filled in from reference TRBV25-1 and TRBJ1-5): EADIYQTPRYLVIGTGKKITLECSQTMGHDKMYWYQQDPGMELHLIHYSYGVNSTEKGDLSSESTVSRIRTEHFPLTLESARPSHTSQYLCASSDSANQPQHFGDGTRLSIL.

The chain links TRBV10-3 to TRBJ2-1; 13 nucleotides line up with TRBD2. The CDR3 runs to 19 residues. CDR1 and CDR2 (germline): ENHRY, SYGVKD. Losses at the gene ends were 0 bases for V and 2 bases for J; bases not matched to a gene: 7. Here the CDR3 reads CAISESGGLAGMAYNEQFF. CDR3 DNA: TGTGCCATCAGTGAGTCGGGGGGACTAGCGGGAATGGCCTACAATGAGCAGTTCTTC.

This rearrangement joins TRBV7-2 to TRBJ2-1; D is possibly TRBD1 or TRBD2 (6 bases each). V was clipped by 2 bases and J by 9 bases, with 20 bases between them. The CDR3 consists of 16 residues. Germline-derived CDR1 and CDR2 are SGHTA and FQGNSA. In DNA form, the CDR3 reads TGTGCCAGCAGCTTAAGGTCAGGGGAGGTTGAGGGTGAGCAGTTCTTC. It codes for CASSLRSGEVEGEQFF.

The J gene is TRBJ2-3, the V gene TRBV5-1, with D maybe TRBD2 (6 bases). Germline CDR1 and CDR2: SGHRS and YFSETQ. Deletions cut 3 bases from V and 2 bases from J, with 10 bases between. The length of the CDR3 is 14 residues. CDR3 sequence (DNA): TGCGCCAGCAGCTGGGGACTCGACACAGATACGCAGTATTTT. It yields the protein CASSWGLDTDTQYF.

The gene calls are TRBV6-2 or TRBV6-3 and TRBJ2-1, with D unclear. Trimming pared 2 bases from V and 4 bases from J, leaving 6 bases between. This CDR3 comprises 13 residues. CDR1 MNHEY and CDR2 SVGEGT come from the germline V gene. CDR3 amino acids: CASSYEPYNEQFF. In nucleotides, the CDR3 is TGTGCCAGCAGTTACGAGCCGTACAATGAGCAGTTCTTC.

This clonotype showed up many times. This chain links TRBV6-1 with TRBJ1-2; no reliable D call. Germline CDR1 and CDR2: MNHNS and SASEGT. Trimming pared 3 bases from V and 4 bases from J, leaving 3 bases between. This CDR3 spans 11 amino acids. The CDR3 reads CASSEGYGYTF. DNA for the CDR3: TGTGCCAGCAGTGAGGGCTATGGCTACACCTTC.

This chain connects TRBV7-9 to TRBJ1-3; D unclear. Trimming stripped 1 base from V and 7 bases from J, with 5 bases between. Germline V CDR1 and CDR2: SEHNR, FQNEAQ (reference sequence). The CDR3 length is 12 residues. Written as DNA, the CDR3 is TGTGCCAGCAGCTTAGGGGTCAACACCATATATTTT. Encoded protein: CASSLGVNTIYF.

The gene calls are TRBV5-1 and TRBJ2-3; D call uncertain. V was trimmed by 7 bases and J by 2 bases, leaving 20 bases between them. CDR3 size: 16 residues. Germline assignment: CDR1 SGHRS and CDR2 YFSETQ. The CDR3 region is CASSQEPPPVTDTQYF. Here the CDR3 DNA reads TGCGCCAGCTCCCAGGAGCCTCCTCCCGTCACAGATACGCAGTATTTT.